The rows below give T cell receptor beta chains drawn from one sample of a study of shared clonotypes between healthy human individuals. The data were produced by immunoSEQ multiplex PCR, yet TCRdb's version contains in-frame clones alone and is incomplete. The sample holds 300,000 to 350,000 clones, around 67% seen once. Input material: memory CD4+ T cells sorted from blood. These receptors came from a man aged 30 to 39 in good health. Both conserved end residues are part of each CDR3. The order of the fields is J gene, D gene, CDR3 length, V gene, clone size, CDR3 protein, CDR3 DNA. The D gene is left open where the match is weak. Rows may omit the clone size; those that give it use once, few, many or a size class.

TRBJ2-1 | - | 15 | TRBV18 | many | CASSPSVVAYNEQFF | TGTGCCAGCTCACCCAGTGTAGTTGCCTACAATGAGCAGTTCTTC
TRBJ1-1 | - | 13 | TRBV10-1 | - | CASSQHPSTEAFF | TGCGCCAGCAGCCAACACCCCAGCACTGAAGCTTTCTTT
TRBJ2-1 | TRBD2 | 17 | TRBV5-1 | - | CASSYSIGLAGYNEQFF | TGCGCCAGCAGCTACTCAATCGGACTAGCGGGCTACAATGAGCAGTTCTTC
TRBJ2-1 | TRBD1 | 18 | TRBV2 | - | CASSWGQGAKSSYNEQFF | TGTGCCAGCAGTTGGGGACAGGGTGCCAAGAGCTCCTACAATGAGCAGTTCTTC
TRBJ2-3 | - | 15 | TRBV5-6 | many | CASSLGLLFLTTQYF | TGTGCCAGCAGCCTGGGACTTCTTTTTCTAACTACGCAGTATTTT
TRBJ2-4 | - | 15 | TRBV6-5 | many | CASSYSTGAKNIQYF | TGTGCCAGCAGTTACTCGACTGGGGCCAAAAACATTCAGTACTTC
TRBJ2-1 | - | 11 | TRBV18 | - | CASSPNREQFF | TGTGCCAGCTCACCAAACCGGGAGCAGTTCTTC
TRBJ2-7 | TRBD2 | 14 | TRBV10-3 | - | CAISGGTSLYEQYF | TGTGCCATCAGTGGGGGGACTAGCCTATACGAGCAGTACTTC
TRBJ1-1 | - | 13 | TRBV28 | - | CASSSHRTLEAFF | TGTGCCAGCAGCTCCCACCGGACGCTTGAAGCTTTCTTT
TRBJ2-1 | - | 13 | TRBV21-1 | - | CARLADPYNEQFF | TGTGCCAGGTTAGCGGACCCGTACAATGAGCAGTTCTTC
TRBJ2-1 | - | 13 | TRBV10-1 | - | CASSELAYNEQFF | TGCGCCAGCAGTGAACTAGCTTACAATGAGCAGTTCTTC
TRBJ1-1 | - | 11 | TRBV5-4 | - | CASSDSAEAFF | TGTGCCAGCAGCGATTCCGCTGAAGCTTTCTTT
TRBJ2-7 | TRBD1 | 14 | TRBV19 | once | CASSMGRGINEQYF | TGTGCCAGTAGTATGGGCAGGGGGATAAACGAGCAGTACTTC
TRBJ2-7 | - | 11 | TRBV15 | - | CATSRDSQQYF | TGTGCCACCAGCAGAGACTCCCAGCAGTACTTC
TRBJ1-5 | TRBD1 | 18 | TRBV28 | few | CASIHSRHVGQGNQPQHF | TGTGCCAGCATCCACTCAAGACATGTTGGACAGGGCAATCAGCCCCAGCATTTT